The clone carrying this T cell receptor beta chain came up once. Its matching antigen is unknown. This entry belongs to a study of T cell responses to AZD1222 COVID-19 vaccine. Study outcomes and limitations: Baseline seropositivity occurred in only a handful of AZD1222 recipients.

Sequencing used immunoSEQ multiplex PCR; TCRdb keeps in-frame clones, though not all of them. Of around 140,000 clones listed, approximately 85% are singletons. This CDR3 has 15 amino acids. V gave up 2 bases and J gave up 8 bases, with 16 bases separating them. Germline loops: CDR1 SGHTA, CDR2 FQGTGA. The source was peripheral blood, collected 28 days after the second dose of the MenACWY control vaccine. The receptor's source is an adult who received the MenACWY meningococcal vaccine as a control. The V gene is TRBV7-3, the J gene TRBJ2-1; tentatively, D is TRBD1 or TRBD2 (5 bases each). Here the CDR3 reads CASSLLPGPTDEQFF. DNA for the CDR3: TGTGCCAGCAGCTTACTTCCGGGACCCACGGATGAGCAGTTCTTC.